Below, one TCR beta chain is given with its context. Its recognized antigen is unknown. No clone much larger than this one lies a single base away; base qualities are absent. The library was prepared using the immunoSEQ multiplex PCR assay. For the multiplex PCR, a mixture combining 60 forward primers for TCR Vbeta segments and 13 reverse primers for TCR Jbeta segments was used. The CDR3 region of rearranged TCR beta genes was amplified from genomic DNA by a multiplex PCR assay. On the Illumina HiSeq System, the amplified TCR beta libraries were sequenced as 87-base-pair reads. In the source study's methods: A later analysis tallied 75 million to 95 million unique TCR beta chains across the 700 or so repertoires, and about 10 million of those chains were shared by two or more donors. Raw reads were error-corrected and collapsed into unique sequences by a nearest-neighbor algorithm in which closely related sequences were merged to remove PCR and sequencing errors. To assign V, D and J gene segments, CDR3 sequences were aligned to IMGT reference sequences. Each retained sequence needed at least a six-nucleotide match to both a V gene segment and a J gene segment. A rearrangement was called productive if the CDR3 had no stop codons and remained in frame with V and J, and every other rearrangement was called non-productive. CDR3 was defined by IMGT convention, running from the second conserved V-encoded cysteine to the conserved J-encoded phenylalanine. The earlier analysis of about 560 of the donors excluded any sequence lacking an unambiguous match to a single V gene segment. An earlier analysis of around 600 of the donors classified V segments as functional when productive rearrangements were above 56.7% and as segregating when the standard deviation between donors was above 5%. To diagnose cytomegalovirus status from the catalog of TCR beta chain sequences, a statistical classification framework was built. In a later analysis, V and J genes were assigned by comparing TCR nucleotide sequences against IMGT/GENE-DB human TR gene sequences. In a later analysis, CDR3 sequences and most-parsimonious VDJ recombination scenarios were assigned using the TCRdist pipeline. In a later analysis, each TCR beta chain was defined by its CDR3 amino acid sequence together with its V-gene family, and reads lacking a unique V-gene family were excluded. To address suspected cross-contamination and a sequencing artifact, a later analysis removed roughly 580 highly shared, low-generation-probability nucleotide sequences. In a later analysis, a clonal expansion index for each public chain was calculated from normalized within-repertoire ranks of inferred template counts. Generation probabilities in a later analysis came from a VDJ recombination model fitted to out-of-frame rearrangements, and those results were checked against IGoR. A later analysis scored TCR-TCR, TCR-HLA and TCR-CMV co-occurrence with hypergeometric tests, applying a repertoire-size bias correction to TCR pairs. In a later analysis, false discovery rates were estimated by permuting HLA or CMV assignments 20 times. In a later analysis, co-occurring TCRs were grouped using DBSCAN, and TCRdist sequence similarity was added for clustering within HLA-allele-positive subsets. For co-occurrence clustering, repertoires with fewer than 30,000 or more than 120,000 public chains were excluded, along with roughly 5 repertoires with anomalous nucleotide sharing. TCRdb re-hosts the immuneACCESS table, in-frame sequences only. Its copies lack some clones; in the studies checked, an unresolved V gene accounts for under half of them, and the cause for the rest is not known. That table gives V, J and clone size, and the DNA gave D and trimming. Counted in this sample were about 210,000 clones; roughly four fifths of them appeared once. The ten largest clones capture roughly 10% of the sample.

The sample originates from a study of cytomegalovirus exposure and HLA in healthy donors (dated by TCRdb to about 2017). Describing the broader study: According to an earlier analysis of 587 of the donors, some 180 million T cells yielded some 120 million unique TCR beta sequences and about 300 Gb of sequence data. Approximately 300 gigabases of sequencing data and 75 million to 85 million unique TCR sequences made up an early release that covered over 550 HLA-typed donors. Of the 300 to 500 genotyped donors, more than 75% were placed in the genetic ancestry cluster associated with self-reported Caucasian donors. The study aimed to test whether cataloging public T cell receptors could reveal signatures of past pathogen exposure. Using immunosequencing, the study profiled T cell repertoires from roughly 650 subjects and related those repertoires to cytomegalovirus serostatus. Besides the first cohort of around 700 subjects, a separate validation cohort made up of about 120 different subjects was used. The study combined high-throughput TCR immunosequencing, statistical association of individual TCRs with disease status, and machine learning to predict cytomegalovirus infection status. A later analysis re-examined previously published TCR beta repertoires from roughly 720 donors and added high-resolution HLA genotyping to investigate patterns of TCR occurrence. Rather than drawing on any new phenotypic data, the later analysis identified candidate immune exposures from TCR beta sequences and the way those sequences occurred across donors. To decide whether each TCR beta V gene segment behaved as functional or pseudogenic, an earlier analysis of some 600 of the donors relied on high-throughput TCR beta sequencing. Donor age, sex, ethnicity and CMV serostatus were compiled together with the repertoire data. In a later genetic analysis, genome-wide SNP genotypes for about 65% of the roughly 670 donors were used, and that subset was treated as a discovery cohort. Every repertoire in the discovery cohort had been generated on one and the same sequencing platform. HLA typing covered class I and class II loci at four-digit resolution. Typing coverage varied by locus: about 620-630 donors for A, B, C, DRB1 and DQB1; roughly 560 for DQA1; more than 600 for DPA1; 450 to 480 for DPB1. Because of strong linkage in the cohort, 5 or 6 DR-DQ haplotypes were treated as single units for association and clustering. Across approximately 400 genotyped donors of the cohort, an average of about 250,000 unique TCR beta nucleotide sequences per donor were sequenced, and roughly 20% of those sequences were non-productive. Study-wide conclusions, independent of this receptor: According to a later analysis, TCR association rates differed among HLA loci, with DRB1 alleles showing the most associated TCRs and HLA-C alleles showing the fewest. Immune exposure information for the cohort was limited to CMV serostatus. Sequencing depth was assumed to be roughly uniform across donors in the presence/absence analyses, though that assumption may not hold. A later genetic analysis associated a missense DCLRE1C variant with V-gene and J-gene trimming of TCR beta chains, and an independent cohort replicated the association. A later analysis associated 15,000 to 20,000 TCR beta sequences with specific HLA alleles at a false discovery rate of 0.05. In this cohort, only TCR beta chains were sequenced, and detectable features were limited by the absence of alpha or paired-chain data. Correlated functional status among segregating V segments might reflect linkage disequilibrium, but an unknown experimental factor could not be ruled out. The authors suggested that the approach could potentially be extended to other disease states and immunological phenotypes. When HLA alleles, especially DR and DQ, strongly co-occurred, attributing TCR associations to individual alleles was difficult. Some IMGT-functional V segments, including TRBV6-2 and TRBV6-3, could not be distinguished by the 87-base-pair reads and were therefore excluded. Because HLA typing was unavailable for some donors at each locus, only the typed subset was used in association tests. Cytomegalovirus status was reported to be diagnosed by the classifier with high specificity and sensitivity in both the original and validation cohorts. In a later analysis, most CMV-associated TCR beta chains were found to appear HLA-restricted, with HLA associations seemingly driven largely by CMV exposure. A further reported finding was that TCR beta sequences accurately predicted the HLA-A and HLA-B alleles for most subjects in the first cohort. A later analysis reported that several top co-occurrence clusters appeared linked to parvovirus B19, influenza, CMV and Epstein-Barr virus. In the study, approximately 160 TCR beta chains were listed as associated with cytomegalovirus. A cluster of highly shared sequence variants was judged likely to be a technical artifact of the sequencing pipeline. Because counts were too low, about 17 rarely observed V segments, including chromosome 9 orphons, were excluded from the earlier analysis of under 650 of the donors. In vitro tests confirmed that a few of the cytomegalovirus-associated TCR beta chains recognize cytomegalovirus antigens. According to a later genetic analysis, donors in an Asian-associated ancestry cluster had fewer N-insertions in productive TCRs than the approximately 710-donor mean. An earlier analysis of some 560 of the donors showed that most TCR beta V segments appeared in productive rearrangements either about 90% or about 30% of the time, which broadly matched IMGT annotations. In a later analysis, HLA-associated TCR beta chains showed more clonal expansion and lower generation probabilities than non-associated chains that were equally common. Most TCR sequences were observed very rarely across donors, whereas some public TCRs were present in many individuals.

The cohort was made up of about 610 healthy bone marrow donors. All cohort members were sampled while nominally healthy, although unrecorded immune exposures were likely present. The donor tested CMV seropositive and was one of the 289 seropositive cohort members. A peripheral blood sample was provided by each donor, and peripheral blood mononuclear cells were used for TCR beta sequencing. Genomic DNA extraction from the blood cell samples was performed with the Qiagen DNeasy Blood Extraction Kit. CDR1 and CDR2 are read off the germline V gene as SQVTM and ANQGSEA. V is clipped by 4 bases and J by 4 bases, and the sequence between their germline boundaries is 11 bases long. The CDR3 sequence holds 12 residues, the cysteine and phenylalanine included. Kept here is only the CDR3 DNA, which spans 36 bases and is read in frame from base 1.

The TCR sequence derives from a woman between 50 and 59 years old in good health and CMV-seropositive. The chain couples TRBV29-1 to TRBJ2-7, with the D gene not clear enough to name. Sequenced: PBMCs. The CDR3 loop reads CSVVVRLYEQYF. The DNA reads TGCAGCGTTGTAGTCAGGTTATACGAGCAGTACTTC.